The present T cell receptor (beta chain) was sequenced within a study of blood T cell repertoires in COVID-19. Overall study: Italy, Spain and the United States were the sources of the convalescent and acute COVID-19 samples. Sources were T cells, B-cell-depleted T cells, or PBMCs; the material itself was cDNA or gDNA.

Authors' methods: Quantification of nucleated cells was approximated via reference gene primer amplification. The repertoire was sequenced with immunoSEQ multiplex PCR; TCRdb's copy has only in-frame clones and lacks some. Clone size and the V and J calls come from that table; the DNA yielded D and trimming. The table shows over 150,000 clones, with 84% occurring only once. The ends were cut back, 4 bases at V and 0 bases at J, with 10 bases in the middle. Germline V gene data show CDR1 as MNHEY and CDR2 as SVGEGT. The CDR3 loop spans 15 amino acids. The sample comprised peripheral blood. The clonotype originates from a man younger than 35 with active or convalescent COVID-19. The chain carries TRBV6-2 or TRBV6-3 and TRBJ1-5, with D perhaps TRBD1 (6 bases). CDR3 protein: CASSLQGFSNQPQHF. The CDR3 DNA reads TGTGCCAGCAGTTTGCAGGGGTTTAGCAATCAGCCCCAGCATTTT.